A selection of T cell receptor beta chains follows, all from one sample in a study of cytomegalovirus exposure and HLA in healthy donors. The table came from immunoSEQ multiplex PCR; TCRdb's copy has only in-frame clones and leaves some out. The repertoire holds some 64,000 clones, about 97% seen once, with around 1.5% in the top ten. Sequences were obtained from PBMCs. The receptors shown here come from a woman in her late teens or twenties in good health and CMV-seropositive. Each CDR3 is given without its conserved first and last residue. A D gene is named only where the DNA matches it firmly.

J gene	V gene	D gene	CDR3 protein
TRBJ2-2	TRBV7-3	TRBD1	ASSLTPGQSTGELF
TRBJ2-1	TRBV5-4	TRBD2	ASSLLPGLEYNEQF
TRBJ2-1	TRBV19	TRBD2	ASSPLSGRAGENEQF
TRBJ2-1	TRBV4-2	-	ASSQDINEQF
TRBJ2-1	TRBV28	-	ASSLAVTYNEQF
TRBJ2-2	TRBV7-9	-	ASSLALASVTGELF
TRBJ2-7	TRBV5-5	-	ASSLVAQGYEQY
TRBJ2-7	TRBV9	TRBD2	ASSEGTSYEQY
TRBJ1-2	TRBV27	-	ASSSNNANYGYT
TRBJ2-2	TRBV5-6	TRBD1	ASSFRDRGTGELF
TRBJ1-1	TRBV28	-	ASSLLGDTEAF
TRBJ1-4	TRBV6-6	TRBD1	ASSYGQGPNEKLF
TRBJ2-7	TRBV19	TRBD2	ASSITSGRNEQY
TRBJ2-2	TRBV5-4	-	ASSLNRAGELF
TRBJ1-6	TRBV2	-	ASSEGFTSSYNSPLH
TRBJ1-1	TRBV7-8	TRBD1	ASSVRIGQGTEAF
TRBJ2-2	TRBV5-1	TRBD2	ASSILAGAGELF
TRBJ2-5	TRBV18	TRBD2	ASSRTSGQTQY
TRBJ2-1	TRBV10-3	TRBD1	AISDDRAIKGEQF
TRBJ2-7	TRBV7-9	TRBD2	ASSARGGQFGTYEQY
TRBJ1-1	TRBV9	-	ASSVGGLSTEAF
TRBJ1-4	TRBV5-6	-	ASTETGRDEKLF
TRBJ2-5	TRBV4-1	-	ASSQLGGLRY
TRBJ1-1	TRBV28	-	ASKQMRENTEAF
TRBJ2-3	TRBV27	-	ASSLSADTQY
-	TRBV18	TRBD1	ASSPGQGPHEQY
TRBJ1-2	TRBV27	TRBD1	ASSLFGAVTGIYGYT
TRBJ1-1	TRBV7-9	-	ASSPGAGRFTEAF
TRBJ2-1	TRBV30	-	AWTGGGGIDEQF
TRBJ1-4	TRBV6-5	-	ASSYSTSGNEKLF
TRBJ2-7	TRBV19	TRBD2	ASSTPGLAGGPSYEQY
TRBJ2-2	TRBV5-1	-	ASSLSPERNTGELF
TRBJ2-1	TRBV27	TRBD2	ASSPGTSGSDNEQF
TRBJ2-7	TRBV4-1	-	ASSQVEVSGEQY
TRBJ1-1	TRBV2	TRBD1	ASSNRQGGTEAF
TRBJ2-7	TRBV25-1	-	ASSVSGTEAYEQY
TRBJ2-3	TRBV28	TRBD1	ASSPRGRVVDTQY
TRBJ2-7	TRBV7-9	-	ASSLTGAGEQY
TRBJ2-1	TRBV7-6	-	ASSPSDKDSNEQF
TRBJ1-1	TRBV25-1	-	ASSGRLSDTEAF
TRBJ1-3	TRBV28	-	ASSFGTLGENTIY
TRBJ1-5	TRBV10-3	-	AISKEQGGQPQH
TRBJ2-2	TRBV15	TRBD1	ATSRGGQGAGELF
TRBJ1-2	TRBV6-1	TRBD1	ASSRTGNYGYT
TRBJ2-5	TRBV19	TRBD2	ASSRTSGSQETQY
TRBJ1-4	TRBV25-1	-	ASSELREGDFNEKLF
TRBJ2-6	TRBV5-1	TRBD1	ASSIRDSLSSGANVLT
TRBJ2-1	TRBV27	-	ASTPRDNNEQF
TRBJ2-7	TRBV5-6	-	ASSGGISYEQY
TRBJ2-5	TRBV10-1	-	ASSADAGGMGKETQY